These T cell receptor beta chains were read from a single sample in a study of beta chain features in type 1 diabetes. The table came from immunoSEQ multiplex PCR; TCRdb's copy has only in-frame clones and leaves some out. The profile shows 600,000 to 700,000 clones, around 15% of them singletons. The sample was naive CD4+ T cells from blood. All receptors come from a man younger than 30 with type 1 diabetes. CDR3s include the opening cysteine and the closing phenylalanine or tryptophan. Each record gives: J gene, clone size, V gene, D gene, CDR3 protein, CDR3 DNA. A D gene is named only where the DNA matches it firmly. Size is omitted from some rows. Given values are once, few, many or a class for expanded clones.

TRBJ1-1 | . | TRBV30 | . | CASRRNTEAFF | TGTGCCTCCAGGAGGAACACTGAAGCTTTCTTT
TRBJ2-2 | few | TRBV18 | . | CASSTFSNVEAGELFF | TGTGCCAGCTCAACCTTCTCGAATGTCGAGGCCGGGGAGCTGTTTTTT
TRBJ2-3 | . | TRBV11-2 | . | CASSLDEVPDTQYF | TGTGCCAGCAGCTTAGATGAGGTCCCGGATACGCAGTATTTT
TRBJ1-2 | . | TRBV9 | TRBD1 | CASSGTGDYGYTF | TGTGCCAGCAGCGGGACAGGGGACTATGGCTACACCTTC
TRBJ1-2 | few | TRBV7-2 | TRBD1 | CASSLADGQGIAYGYTF | TGTGCCAGCAGCTTAGCCGACGGACAGGGGATAGCCTATGGCTACACCTTC
TRBJ1-1 | few | TRBV29-1 | . | CSGARDTEAFF | TGCAGCGGTGCCAGGGACACTGAAGCTTTCTTT
TRBJ2-3 | . | TRBV5-4 | TRBD1 | CASSEGQGIADTQYF | TGTGCCAGCAGCGAGGGACAGGGAATTGCAGATACGCAGTATTTT
TRBJ1-5 | few | TRBV7-9 | . | CASSLEAGVGNQPQHF | TGTGCCAGCAGCTTAGAGGCAGGGGTGGGAAATCAGCCCCAGCATTTT
TRBJ1-5 | . | TRBV2 | . | CASSEADSNQPQHF | TGTGCCAGCAGTGAAGCGGACAGCAATCAGCCCCAGCATTTT
TRBJ2-3 | . | TRBV5-4 | TRBD2 | CASSWGTSGGTDTQYF | TGTGCCAGCAGCTGGGGGACTAGCGGGGGTACAGATACGCAGTATTTT
TRBJ1-1 | . | TRBV7-8 | . | CASSLFGGLVAEAFF | TGTGCCAGCAGCTTATTTGGGGGGCTAGTGGCTGAAGCTTTCTTT
TRBJ1-1 | . | TRBV5-1 | . | CASSLFGQNTEAFF | TGCGCCAGCAGCTTGTTCGGGCAGAACACTGAAGCTTTCTTT
TRBJ2-7 | . | TRBV18 | . | CASSPAGFSYEQYF | TGTGCCAGCTCACCGGCAGGGTTCTCCTACGAGCAGTACTTC
TRBJ1-5 | . | TRBV6-5 | . | CASSYSRASNQPQHF | TGTGCCAGCAGTTACTCTAGAGCTAGCAATCAGCCCCAGCATTTT
TRBJ2-2 | few | TRBV19 | . | CASSGQNTGELFF | TGTGCCAGTAGTGGCCAGAACACCGGGGAGCTGTTTTTT
TRBJ2-7 | . | TRBV11-2 | . | CASSPKWDPYEQYF | TGTGCCAGCAGCCCCAAGTGGGACCCCTACGAGCAGTACTTC
TRBJ2-1 | few | TRBV2 | TRBD2 | CASSEALLFRFLAGQDNEQFF | TGTGCCAGCAGTGAAGCGCTTCTGTTTCGGTTTCTAGCGGGGCAAGACAATGAGCAGTTCTTC